These 21 T cell receptor beta chains were sequenced from one sample in a study of blood T cell repertoires in COVID-19 (TCRdb year 2020). The method was the immunoSEQ multiplex PCR assay. The immuneACCESS repertoire file appears here via TCRdb, limited to in-frame rearrangements. These files lack a portion of the clones; in checked studies, under half of the deficit traces to unresolved V genes, and the cause of the others is not known. The sample records approximately 230,000 clones, around 86% of which are singletons. The ten largest clones take up about 1.7% of the sample. The sequencing sample was made of PBMCs or T cells enriched from blood (not recorded which). Source of these receptors: a middle-aged man who had recovered from COVID-19.

A single count supports this clone. CDR3 in amino acids: CASSQKLAGTAYNEQFF. In nucleotides, the CDR3 is TGCGCCAGCAGCCAAAAGCTAGCGGGAACCGCATACAATGAGCAGTTCTTC. J is TRBJ2-1 and V is TRBV4-1; TRBD2 aligns across 9 bases. CDR1 is MGHRA, CDR2 YSYEKL, per germline. The junction had 9 bases not matched to a gene; V was cut back by 2 bases and J by 4 bases. The CDR3 is made up of 17 amino acids.

This chain joins TRBV4-1 and TRBJ2-1; 9 bases line up with TRBD2. With 0 bases clipped from V and 9 bases from J, the junction kept 6 bases outside the gene matches. This CDR3 has 15 residues. Looked up from germline, CDR1 is MGHRA and CDR2 is YSYEKL. Here the CDR3 reads CASSQERGGRGEQFF. The DNA of the CDR3 is TGCGCCAGCAGCCAAGAGCGGGGGGGGAGGGGTGAGCAGTTCTTC.

The rearrangement joins TRBV19 to TRBJ1-5, with 8 bases that match TRBD1. CDR1 is LNHDA and CDR2 is SQIVND in the germline V gene (reference sequence). The CDR3 extends over 15 amino acids. With 5 bases clipped from V and 4 bases from J, the junction kept 7 bases outside the gene matches. In DNA, the CDR3 is TGTGCCAGTAGTTCAACAGGGGGTGCGAATCAGCCCCAGCATTTT. Translating gives CASSSTGGANQPQHF.

The V gene is TRBV30, the J gene TRBJ1-6; D gene ambiguous. This CDR3 is built from 14 residues. Trimming cost V 7 bases and J 0 bases, with 10 bases left between them. From germline, CDR1 is GTSNPN and CDR2 SVGIG (reference sequence). CDR3 residues: CAFELNSYNSPLHF. The CDR3 DNA sequence: TGTGCCTTTGAACTGAACTCCTATAATTCACCCCTCCACTTT.

The table lists this clone with a few counts. This rearrangement joins TRBV3-1 (or the pseudogene TRBV3-2) to TRBJ1-6; unclear D gene. The V end was cut by 6 bases, the J end by 5 bases, with 8 bases between. Germline loops: CDR1 LGHDT, CDR2 YNNKEL (reference sequence). CDR3 length: 13 amino acids. The CDR3 reads CASRPNDNSPLHF. The CDR3 DNA reads TGTGCCAGCAGGCCTAACGATAATTCACCCCTCCACTTT.

This chain connects TRBV7-9 to TRBJ1-2, with D perhaps matching TRBD1 (5 bases). Trimming took off 5 bases at V and 1 base at J, with 11 bases between the two ends. This CDR3 is 14 amino acids long. Germline V gene lookup returns CDR1 SEHNR and CDR2 FQNEAQ (reference sequence). The CDR3 nucleotides are TGTGCCAGCAGCCTCCCAGGGTATAACTATGGCTACACCTTC. Protein product: CASSLPGYNYGYTF.

This chain connects TRBV5-8 to TRBJ1-5; the match to TRBD1 covers 9 bases. Germline assignment: CDR1 SGHTS and CDR2 YDEGEE. The CDR3 is 15 amino acids. Trimming at V came to 3 bases and at J to 5 bases, leaving 6 bases not matched to a gene. The CDR3 DNA reads TGTGCCAGCAGCTCAGCGGGACAGGGTTATCAGCCCCAGCATTTT. It is translated as CASSSAGQGYQPQHF.

The chain couples TRBV30 to TRBJ1-6, with D maybe TRBD1 (6 bases). Germline loops: CDR1 GTSNPN, CDR2 SVGIG (reference sequence). The V and J ends lost 5 bases and 7 bases respectively, with 15 bases between them. The CDR3 covers 14 residues. This chain's CDR3 is CAWSIQGSNSPLHF. CDR3 in DNA: TGTGCCTGGTCCATACAGGGTTCAAATTCACCCCTCCACTTT.

The V gene is TRBV5-6, the J gene TRBJ2-5, with TRBD2 as a possible D gene (6 bases). Between the trimmed V and J ends, which lost 4 bases and 1 base, there was a span of 8 bases. The CDR3 runs 13 residues. Per the germline V gene, CDR1 is SGHDT and CDR2 is YYEEEE. CDR3 region: CASSRDFQETQYF. Written as DNA, the CDR3 is TGTGCCAGCAGCCGGGACTTCCAAGAGACCCAGTACTTC.

This chain links TRBV5-1 with TRBJ2-5; D ambiguous. CDR3 size: 13 residues. Germline-derived CDR1 and CDR2 are SGHRS and YFSETQ. V was trimmed by 4 bases and J by 2 bases, leaving 9 bases between them. In DNA form, the CDR3 reads TGCGCCAGCAGCATTCTGACACAAGAGACCCAGTACTTC. As protein: CASSILTQETQYF.

The chain employs TRBV30 and TRBJ2-1; possibly TRBD2 for D (6 bases). The CDR3 sequence is 14 residues long. Germline assignment: CDR1 GTSNPN and CDR2 SVGIG (reference sequence). V lost 2 bases and J 3 bases, leaving 11 bases between the germline ends. CDR3 protein: CAWSKGLGYNEQFF. As DNA, the CDR3 is TGTGCCTGGAGTAAGGGACTCGGCTACAATGAGCAGTTCTTC.

In this sample, this clone turned up a few times. V usage is TRBV5-6 and J usage is TRBJ1-2; weak D call: TRBD1 (5 bases). The germline V gene encodes CDR1 SGHDT and CDR2 YYEEEE. CDR3 size: 13 residues. V lost 0 bases and J 10 bases, leaving 13 bases between the germline ends. Here the CDR3 reads CASSLGASGSYTF. Written as DNA, the CDR3 is TGTGCCAGCAGCTTGGGGGCCTCAGGGTCCTACACCTTC.

The chain has TRBV7-3 and TRBJ1-2; D unresolved. CDR3 length: 16 residues. CDR1 and CDR2 from the germline V gene are SGHTA and FQGTGA. The V gene lost 2 bases and the J gene lost 2 bases, with 15 bases spanning the gap. The chain's CDR3 is CASSLEAGRTNYGYTF. The DNA for the CDR3 is TGTGCCAGCAGCTTAGAAGCAGGAAGAACCAACTATGGCTACACCTTC.

The rearrangement joins TRBV5-1 to TRBJ2-7; 15 positions match TRBD2. This CDR3 is built from 15 residues. J lost 6 bases, V lost 3 bases, and 4 bases had no gene match. Germline V gene sequence: CDR1 SGHRS, CDR2 YFSETQ. CDR3 amino acids: CASSYEGLAGGEQYF. CDR3 bases: TGCGCCAGCAGCTACGAGGGACTAGCGGGGGGCGAGCAGTACTTC.

The genes are TRBV5-1 and TRBJ1-1; D possibly corresponds to TRBD1 (6 bases). In germline, CDR1 is SGHRS, CDR2 YFSETQ. The CDR3 runs 16 residues. V lost 1 base to trimming and J lost 5 bases, with 18 bases between them. The CDR3 coding sequence is TGCGCCAGCAGCTTGAGGCAGGGGACCTCTGGAACTGAAGCTTTCTTT. Encoded protein: CASSLRQGTSGTEAFF.

The chain has TRBV5-4 and TRBJ1-6, with 7 bases lining up with TRBD1. Germline CDR1 and CDR2: SGHNT and YYREEE (reference sequence). The CDR3 loop spans 15 amino acids. V gave up 0 bases and J gave up 9 bases; unmatched junction bases: 6. CDR3 DNA sequence: TGTGCCAGCAGCTTGGATCCAGGGGGGAGTTCACCCCTCCACTTT. It specifies CASSLDPGGSSPLHF.

The rearrangement joins TRBV11-2 to TRBJ2-5; perhaps TRBD1 as D (5 bases). Germline V gene lookup returns CDR1 SGHAT and CDR2 FQNNGV. The CDR3 has 14 amino acids. V was pared by 1 base and J by 5 bases, with 11 bases between. The CDR3 spells CASSLAKGWETQYF. Written as DNA, the CDR3 is TGTGCCAGCAGCTTAGCCAAGGGGTGGGAGACCCAGTACTTC.

This clone appeared a single time. The chain joins TRBV6-2 or TRBV6-3 to TRBJ2-5, with D maybe TRBD1 (5 bases). CDR3 size: 12 residues. The germline V gene encodes CDR1 MNHEY and CDR2 SVGEGT. V was trimmed by 3 bases and J by 4 bases, leaving 6 bases between them. The CDR3 region is CASSYRGETQYF. The CDR3 nucleotides read TGTGCCAGCAGTTATAGGGGAGAGACCCAGTACTTC.

This chain joins TRBV10-3 and TRBJ2-2; D perhaps matches TRBD2 (7 bases). Germline V gene sequence: CDR1 ENHRY, CDR2 SYGVKD. Deletions cut 7 bases from V and 4 bases from J, with 16 bases between. This CDR3 region has 15 residues. In DNA, the CDR3 is TGTGCCATCACCGAGGGGGGGATTATCACCGGGGAGCTGTTTTTT. This encodes CAITEGGIITGELFF.

The V call is TRBV11-3, the J call TRBJ2-1; the match to TRBD1 covers 7 bases. With 5 bases clipped from V and 4 bases from J, the junction kept 2 bases outside the gene matches. CDR3 length equals 13 residues. Germline CDR1 SGHNT, CDR2 YENEEA. CDR3 amino acids: CASSRGQYNEQFF. CDR3 bases: TGTGCCAGCAGCCGGGGACAGTACAATGAGCAGTTCTTC.

The gene calls are TRBV4-2 and TRBJ2-3; 10 bases line up with TRBD1. Trimming removed 0 bases from V and 6 bases from J; junction bases left unmatched: 3. This CDR3 contains 15 residues. Germline loops: CDR1 LGHNA, CDR2 YNFKEQ. CDR3 in amino acids: CASSQEDRGRDTQYF. In DNA form, the CDR3 reads TGTGCCAGCAGCCAAGAAGACAGGGGGCGGGATACGCAGTATTTT.